This is a list of T cell receptor beta chains from one sample in a study of T cell changes during pregnancy in multiple sclerosis. Measured with immunoSEQ multiplex PCR; TCRdb has only the in-frame clones, and not every one. The sample includes around 40,000 clones, 89% seen only once; the top ten take roughly 1.1%. Sample: CD4+ T cells from peripheral blood mononuclear cells, taken in the first trimester of pregnancy. Receptors were obtained from a female donor with multiple sclerosis, enrolled in a pregnancy study. Both conserved end residues are part of each CDR3. D genes are given only for firm matches. Clone size is stated in some rows and not others, as once, few, many or a class when expanded.

cdr3_length	j_call	clone_size	d_call	v_call	cdr3_nt	cdr3_aa
14	TRBJ2-2	NA	TRBD2	TRBV5-1	TGCGCCAGCGCCGGGACTAGCAATCCTGGGGAGCTGTTTTTT	CASAGTSNPGELFF
16	TRBJ2-1	NA	TRBD2	TRBV5-1	TGCGCCAGCAGCTTAGGGCTCGGCGGGAGGGTAGTTGAGCAGTTCTTC	CASSLGLGGRVVEQFF
15	TRBJ2-5	once	TRBD1	TRBV11-1	TGTGCCAGCAGCTCTGGGACAGCTTACCAAGAGACCCAGTACTTC	CASSSGTAYQETQYF
16	TRBJ2-3	NA	TRBD2	TRBV5-6	TGTGCCAGCAGCCGGGGACTAGCGGGAATGGGGGATACGCAGTATTTT	CASSRGLAGMGDTQYF
18	TRBJ1-4	NA	TRBD1	TRBV4-3	TGCGCCAGCAGCCAAGGGGCGGGGACAGGGGGTACTAATGAAAAACTGTTTTTT	CASSQGAGTGGTNEKLFF
16	TRBJ1-1	NA	TRBD1	TRBV5-1	TGCGCCAGCAGCCAGGGGCAGGGGGCTGTAAACACTGAAGCTTTCTTT	CASSQGQGAVNTEAFF
14	TRBJ2-7	NA	NA	TRBV7-2	TGTGCCAGCAGCTTAAAGATCGGGGGTTACGAGCAGTACTTC	CASSLKIGGYEQYF
14	TRBJ1-2	NA	TRBD1	TRBV6-5	TGTGCCAGCAGTTACTTACAGGGGAACTATGGCTACACCTTC	CASSYLQGNYGYTF
14	TRBJ2-1	NA	TRBD2	TRBV18	TGTGCCACCGCCGGGGAGGGAGGACGAAATGAGCAGTTCTTC	CATAGEGGRNEQFF
14	TRBJ2-2	once	NA	TRBV9	TGTGCCAGCAGCGTAGGGCCCGAAACCGGGGAGCTGTTTTTT	CASSVGPETGELFF
14	TRBJ1-2	NA	TRBD1	TRBV5-4	TGTGCCAGCAGCTTGGGGGACAGAGTCTATGGCTACACCTTC	CASSLGDRVYGYTF
21	TRBJ1-6	NA	TRBD1	TRBV9	TGTGCCAGCAGCACCGTCGCCCGGGACAGTCTAGATTGGTCCTATAATTCACCCCTCCACTTT	CASSTVARDSLDWSYNSPLHF
16	TRBJ1-5	NA	TRBD1	TRBV19	TGTGCCAGTAGTACGGAAACAGGGGGCGTCAATCAGCCCCAGCATTTT	CASSTETGGVNQPQHF
11	TRBJ2-3	NA	TRBD2	TRBV7-2	TGTGCCGGGGAGGGCGGGGGGCCGCAGTATTTT	CAGEGGGPQYF
18	TRBJ1-1	NA	TRBD1	TRBV5-1	TGCGCCAGCAGCCGGGGGAGGGGACAGGGGAATTTGAACACTGAAGCTTTCTTT	CASSRGRGQGNLNTEAFF
15	TRBJ2-7	NA	TRBD2	TRBV5-4	TGTGCCAGCAGCTTTAAGGGGACTAGTGATTACGAGCAGTACTTC	CASSFKGTSDYEQYF
13	TRBJ2-7	NA	TRBD1	TRBV19	TGTGCCAGTTCGGACAGGGGCCCTTACGAGCAGTACTTC	CASSDRGPYEQYF
15	TRBJ2-7	NA	NA	TRBV5-4	TGTGCCAGCAGCCATTCCTCGGACAGTTTTACTGAGCAGTACTTC	CASSHSSDSFTEQYF
14	TRBJ1-2	NA	NA	TRBV5-1	TGCGCCAGCAGCTCAGGGGCAACTAACTATGGCTACACCTTC	CASSSGATNYGYTF
14	TRBJ2-3	NA	TRBD2	TRBV28	TGTGCCAGCAGATTCGGACTAGCGGGAGATACGCAGTATTTT	CASRFGLAGDTQYF
15	TRBJ1-2	NA	NA	TRBV19	TGTGCCAGTAGTATACGACAGCTATTTAACTATGGCTACACCTTC	CASSIRQLFNYGYTF
15	TRBJ2-3	NA	TRBD2	TRBV7-3	TGTGCCAGCAGCTCCCCTCGGGAGGGCCTGGATACGCAGTATTTT	CASSSPREGLDTQYF
15	TRBJ2-7	few	NA	TRBV5-1	TGCGCCAGCAGCCGACAAGCCACCCTCTCCTACGAGCAGTACTTC	CASSRQATLSYEQYF
14	TRBJ2-7	NA	NA	TRBV19	TGTGCCAGTAGTATCTCCAGGGGTAGCAACGAGCAGTACTTC	CASSISRGSNEQYF
14	TRBJ1-4	NA	NA	TRBV28	TGTGCCAGCAGTAGTCCTCATCCTATTGAAAAACTGTTTTTT	CASSSPHPIEKLFF
13	TRBJ2-7	NA	NA	TRBV14	TGTGCCAGCAGCCAAGTGGTGCGGTACGAGCAGTACTTC	CASSQVVRYEQYF
14	TRBJ1-5	NA	TRBD1	TRBV5-5	TGTGCCAGCAGCTTACGGACAGGGAACCAGCCCCAGCATTTT	CASSLRTGNQPQHF
15	TRBJ2-1	NA	TRBD2	TRBV28	TGTGCCAGCAGGATGACTAGCGGAAGAGGCAATGAGCAGTTCTTC	CASRMTSGRGNEQFF
16	TRBJ2-7	NA	TRBD1	TRBV18	TGTGCCAGCTCACCACCGGAGACAGGGGGGGACTACGAGCAGTACTTC	CASSPPETGGDYEQYF
14	TRBJ1-1	few	NA	TRBV21-1	TGTGCCAGCAGCATTCAGGGGGTCCTCACTGAAGCTTTCTTT	CASSIQGVLTEAFF
18	TRBJ2-1	NA	TRBD2	TRBV28	TGTGCCAGCAGTGGCGGACTAGCGGGAGGGCTCTCCTACAATGAGCAGTTCTTC	CASSGGLAGGLSYNEQFF
16	TRBJ2-1	NA	NA	TRBV5-1	TGCGCCAGCAGCACGGGAGCATATGGCAAATACAATGAGCAGTTCTTC	CASSTGAYGKYNEQFF
16	TRBJ1-1	NA	NA	TRBV18	TGTGCCAGCTCACCACCGGCCAGGGCGCGGGGTACCGAAGCTTTCTTT	CASSPPARARGTEAFF
15	TRBJ1-5	once	TRBD1	TRBV16	TGTGCCAGCAGCCAATCCGGACAGGGAGATCAGCCCCAGCATTTT	CASSQSGQGDQPQHF
15	TRBJ1-2	once	NA	TRBV7-9	TGTGCCAGCAGCTTAATGCAGGGGAGAGAGGACGGCTACACCTTC	CASSLMQGREDGYTF
14	TRBJ2-7	NA	NA	TRBV5-4	TGTGCCAGCAGCTTGGCCGGGAGCGACTACGAGCAGTACTTC	CASSLAGSDYEQYF
11	TRBJ2-3	NA	NA	TRBV7-9	TGTGCCAGCAGCTCGTTGGATACGCAGTATTTT	CASSSLDTQYF
16	TRBJ1-3	NA	NA	TRBV6-1	TGTGCCAGCAGTGAACTCCAGGGAAACTCTGGAAACACCATATATTTT	CASSELQGNSGNTIYF
13	TRBJ2-7	NA	NA	TRBV5-1	TGCGCCAGCAGCTATGAGGGTATCGGCGAGCAGTACTTC	CASSYEGIGEQYF
15	TRBJ2-7	few	NA	TRBV14	TGTGCCAGCAGCCAAGTGGAGGGGAGCTCCTACGAGCAGTACTTC	CASSQVEGSSYEQYF
15	TRBJ2-7	NA	NA	TRBV10-3	TGTGCCATCAGTGGACAACAGGGACCAATTTACGAGCAGTACTTC	CAISGQQGPIYEQYF
18	TRBJ2-6	NA	TRBD2	TRBV19	TGTGCCAGTAGTGTGGGACTAGCGGGAGGTTCTGGGGCCAACGTCCTGACTTTC	CASSVGLAGGSGANVLTF
16	TRBJ2-1	NA	TRBD2	TRBV30	TGTGCCTGGAGTAGTGGACTAGCGGGAGGGTACAATGAGCAGTTCTTC	CAWSSGLAGGYNEQFF
14	TRBJ2-1	NA	NA	TRBV7-2	TGTGCCAGCAAGCGAGCGGCATCCTACAATGAGCAGTTCTTC	CASKRAASYNEQFF
18	TRBJ1-4	NA	TRBD1	TRBV7-9	TGTGCCAGCAGCACTCGTCCGGGACAGGGTGCAACTAATGAAAAACTGTTTTTT	CASSTRPGQGATNEKLFF
13	TRBJ1-5	NA	TRBD1	TRBV11-2	TGTGCCAGCAGCATTCAGGGGGATCAGCCCCAGCATTTT	CASSIQGDQPQHF
17	TRBJ2-7	NA	TRBD2	TRBV7-2	TGTGCCAGCAGCTTAGTAGCCGGGGGGCGGGAGGTTGTTGAGCAGTACTTC	CASSLVAGGREVVEQYF
13	TRBJ2-1	NA	TRBD1	TRBV2	TGTGCCAGCACTGGGGACAGCTACAATGAGCAGTTCTTC	CASTGDSYNEQFF
14	TRBJ1-2	NA	NA	TRBV7-9	TGTGCCAGCAGCCCGGGCCTTTTGGGGGGGGGCTACACCTTC	CASSPGLLGGGYTF
16	TRBJ2-7	NA	TRBD2	TRBV2	TGTGCCAGCGGCGGGCGAGCAGCGGGAGGGCCGCGGGAGCAGTACTTC	CASGGRAAGGPREQYF
13	TRBJ2-7	NA	NA	TRBV19	TGTGCCAGTAGTTTTACTGGTAGCTACGAGCAGTACTTC	CASSFTGSYEQYF
11	TRBJ2-1	NA	NA	TRBV6-5	TGTGCCACTACAGGGTACAATGAGCAGTTCTTC	CATTGYNEQFF
13	TRBJ2-2	once	NA	TRBV4-3	TGCGCCAGCAGCCAAAATTGGGAGGGGGAGCTGTTTTTT	CASSQNWEGELFF